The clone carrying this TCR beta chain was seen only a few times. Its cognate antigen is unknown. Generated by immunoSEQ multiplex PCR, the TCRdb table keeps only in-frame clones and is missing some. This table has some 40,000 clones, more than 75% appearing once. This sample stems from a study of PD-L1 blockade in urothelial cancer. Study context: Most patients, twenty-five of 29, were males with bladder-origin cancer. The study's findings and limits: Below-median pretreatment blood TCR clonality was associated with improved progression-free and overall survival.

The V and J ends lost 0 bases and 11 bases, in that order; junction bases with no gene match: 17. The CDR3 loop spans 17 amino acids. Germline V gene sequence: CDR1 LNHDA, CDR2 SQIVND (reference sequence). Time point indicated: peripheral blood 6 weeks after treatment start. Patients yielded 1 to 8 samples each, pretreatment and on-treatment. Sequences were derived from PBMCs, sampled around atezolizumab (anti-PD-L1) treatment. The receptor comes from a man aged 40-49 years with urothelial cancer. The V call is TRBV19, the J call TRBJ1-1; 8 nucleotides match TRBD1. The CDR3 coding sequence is TGTGCCAGTAGTATAGATTGGGGGGACAGGTTATCTGACGGCGCTTTCTTT. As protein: CASSIDWGDRLSDGAFF.